Below are 13 T cell receptor beta chains sequenced from a single sample in a study of CD8 T cells in ankylosing spondylitis. One entry per CDR3 protein results from TCRdb running MiXCR on the 5' RACE reads. The sample holds under 250,000 distinct CDR3 sequences, 7.5% to 9.5% seen once. Specimen: blood, either unsorted or a sorted T cell fraction (not recorded which). These TCRs come from a female donor with ankylosing spondylitis or in good health (not recorded which).

This clonotype was seen repeatedly, ten times or more. This sequence joins TRBV7-2 and TRBJ2-7, with a possible D match to TRBD1 (5 bases). The CDR3 is 13 residues long. Germline CDR1 reads SGHTA; CDR2 reads FQGNSA. V shed 3 bases and J shed 7 bases, with 13 bases lying between them. CDR3 sequence reads: CASSFYDSEEQYF. In DNA form, the CDR3 reads TGTGCCAGCAGCTTCTACGACAGTGAAGAGCAGTACTTC.

At least ten counts were recorded for this clonotype. This chain links TRBV4-3 with TRBJ2-1; 10 nucleotides line up with TRBD2. In germline, CDR1 is LGHNA, CDR2 YSLEER. The CDR3 loop spans 16 amino acids. V shed 3 bases, J shed 7 bases, and the junction held 9 bases outside the gene matches. Here the CDR3 DNA reads TGCGCCAGCAGCCAGAGAACTAGCGGGACCTTAAATGAGCAGTTCTTC. Translation: CASSQRTSGTLNEQFF.

This clonotype has just a few counts. The rearrangement uses TRBV20-1 and TRBJ2-1; 8 positions match TRBD2. Trimming took 3 bases from V and 7 from J; bases not matched to a gene: 8. CDR1 is DFQATT, CDR2 SNEGSKA, per germline (reference sequence). This CDR3 is 14 amino acids long. CDR3: CSASGGRGRNEQFF. CDR3 DNA sequence: TGCAGTGCTAGCGGGGGCCGCGGGAGGAATGAGCAGTTCTTC.

This clonotype showed up many times. V usage is TRBV6-5 and J usage is TRBJ2-2; 7 bases are shared with TRBD1. The CDR3 length is 15 residues. Trimming cost V 8 bases and J 2 bases; bases outside gene matches: 8. Germline V gene sequence: CDR1 MNHEY, CDR2 SVGAGI. CDR3 residues: CASRFGTDNTGELFF. In DNA form, the CDR3 reads TGTGCCAGCCGGTTCGGGACAGATAACACCGGGGAGCTGTTTTTT.

This clonotype was observed at least ten times. The genes are TRBV27 and TRBJ2-1; 7 nucleotides match TRBD1. The CDR3 length is 13 residues. Germline V CDR1 and CDR2: MNHEY, SMNVEV (reference sequence). V lost 7 bases, J lost 6 bases, and 6 bases stayed unmatched. Written as DNA, the CDR3 is TGTGCCAGCATCCGCAGACAGGGCAATGAGCAGTTCTTC. Translated, it gives CASIRRQGNEQFF.

CDR3 nucleotides: TGTGCCAGCAGCGGGACTAGCGTTGAGCAGTTCTTC. It specifies CASSGTSVEQFF. The chain couples TRBV2 to TRBJ2-1; 10 positions match TRBD2. This CDR3 is built from 12 residues. Per the germline V gene, CDR1 is SNHLY and CDR2 is FYNNEI. Losses at the gene ends were 6 bases for V and 9 bases for J; bases not matched to a gene: 2.

This clonotype appeared many times. The chain has TRBV6-5 and TRBJ2-5; D gene unclear. The germline V gene encodes CDR1 MNHEY and CDR2 SVGAGI. The germline V and J ends were trimmed by 3 bases and 5 bases, with 10 bases remaining between them. This CDR3 contains 13 residues. The CDR3 loop reads CASSYWLSETQYF. Here the CDR3 DNA reads TGTGCCAGCAGTTATTGGCTTTCCGAGACCCAGTACTTC.

There are many counts of this clonotype. The V call is TRBV6-5, the J call TRBJ1-2, with 7 bases fitting TRBD1. The CDR3 loop spans 12 amino acids. Germline CDR1 MNHEY, CDR2 SVGAGI. V shed 7 bases, J shed 7 bases, and the junction held 6 bases outside the gene matches. The CDR3 DNA is TGTGCCAGCAACACAGGGGCCGGTGGCTACACCTTC. Translating gives CASNTGAGGYTF.

At least ten counts were recorded for this clonotype. The rearrangement links TRBV5-6 to TRBJ1-2; D uncertain. Germline CDR1 reads SGHDT; CDR2 reads YYEEEE. Trimming took off 4 bases at V and 2 bases at J, with 12 bases between the two ends. CDR3 length: 14 amino acids. CDR3 sequence (DNA): TGTGCCAGCAGCCGTTACAGCGGGAACTATGGCTACACCTTC. Protein product: CASSRYSGNYGYTF.

This chain's CDR3 is CASSQGPLTGVSYNEQFF. CDR3 DNA: TGTGCCAGCAGCCAAGGGCCCCTGACAGGGGTATCCTACAATGAGCAGTTCTTC. J is TRBJ2-1 and V is TRBV4-2; 8 nucleotides agree with TRBD1. V shed 1 base, J shed 1 base, and the junction held 9 bases outside the gene matches. The CDR3 has 18 amino acids. Germline values: CDR1 LGHNA, CDR2 YNFKEQ.

In its sample, this clonotype was seen many times. CDR3 nucleotide sequence: TGTGCCAGCAGCATTACCCAAGAGCTCGAGCAGTACTTC. It encodes CASSITQELEQYF. The chain recombines TRBV7-2 with TRBJ2-7; D is uncertain. From germline, CDR1 is SGHTA and CDR2 FQGNSA. V was clipped by 5 bases and J by 6 bases, with 14 bases between them. The CDR3 has 13 amino acids. Combining the CDR3 with reference TRBV7-2 and TRBJ2-7 gives the whole variable domain GAGVSQSPSNKVTEKGKDVELRCDPISGHTALYWYRQSLGQGLEFLIYFQGNSAPDKSGLPSDRFSAERTGGSVSTLTIQRTQQEDSAVYLCASSITQELEQYFGPGTRLTVT.

This clonotype has at least ten counts. The chain couples TRBV5-5 to TRBJ2-3; TRBD2 matches at 12 bases. The CDR3 runs to 17 residues. V was clipped by 4 bases and J by 4 bases; unmatched bases: 10. The germline V gene has CDR1 SGHKS and CDR2 YYEKEE (reference sequence). For the CDR3, the DNA is TGTGCCAGCAGCCTGTCTTTACTAGCGGGAGGTGCAGATACGCAGTATTTT. Translating gives CASSLSLLAGGADTQYF. The full variable domain, rest sourced from reference TRBV5-5 and TRBJ2-3, is DAGVTQSPTHLIKTRGQQVTLRCSPISGHKSVSWYQQVLGQGPQFIFQYYEKEERGRGNFPDRFSARQFPNYSSELNVNALLLGDSALYLCASSLSLLAGGADTQYFGPGTRLTVL.

V and J are TRBV7-6 and TRBJ2-5, with D unresolved. Trimming stripped 8 bases from V and 4 bases from J, with 8 bases between. Germline V gives CDR1 SGHVS, CDR2 FNYEAQ. The CDR3 spans 11 residues. CDR3 protein: CASGSPETQYF. CDR3 sequence (DNA): TGTGCCAGCGGGTCCCCAGAGACCCAGTACTTC. The full variable domain, with the rest looked up from reference TRBV7-6 and TRBJ2-5, is GAGVSQSPRYKVTKRGQDVALRCDPISGHVSLYWYRQALGQGPEFLTYFNYEAQQDKSGLPNDRFSAERPEGSISTLTIQRTEQRDSAMYRCASGSPETQYFGPGTRLLVL.